This TCR beta chain was identified during a study of vaccination effects on CD4 cells after COVID-19. Study at large: Vaccination of participants consisted of two doses of either the BNT162b2 or mRNA-1273 vaccine.

Study-level results: Convalescent patients numbered few in the study; early post-infection timepoints were missing entirely.

CDR1 and CDR2 (germline): LGHNA, YNFKEQ. The ends were cut back, 0 bases at V and 7 bases at J, with 12 bases in the middle. The CDR3 consists of 15 residues. Prior to sequencing, the ViraFEST assay stimulated PBMC with viral peptide pools, which expanded the antigen-specific CD4+ T cells. Researchers isolated CD4+ T cells once 9 to 11 days of culture had elapsed. Neither prior SARS-CoV-2 infection nor positive nucleocapsid antibodies were present in the vaccine recipients. Roughly 2.1 million PBMC were seeded per well and grown in the presence of about 10 IU/ml IL-2 and 9.5 to 10 ug/ml peptides. Cells had half their medium changed to IL-2 medium on days 3 and 7. The sample holds a few counts of this clone. The target antigen is unknown. The table came from immunoSEQ multiplex PCR; TCRdb's copy has only in-frame clones and leaves some out. The sample records about 34,000 clones, around 73% being singletons.

V and J are TRBV4-2 and TRBJ2-2; D is unresolved. The sample here was CD4+ T cells from PBMCs cultured with HCoV-OC43 spike peptides, taken before COVID-19 vaccination. Subset given: HCoV-OC43 spike overlapping peptide pool stimulation. This clonotype was obtained from a human donor who received a COVID-19 vaccine. The CDR3 region is CASSQERNKGGELFF. Written as DNA, the CDR3 is TGTGCCAGCAGCCAAGAACGTAACAAAGGCGGGGAGCTGTTTTTT.